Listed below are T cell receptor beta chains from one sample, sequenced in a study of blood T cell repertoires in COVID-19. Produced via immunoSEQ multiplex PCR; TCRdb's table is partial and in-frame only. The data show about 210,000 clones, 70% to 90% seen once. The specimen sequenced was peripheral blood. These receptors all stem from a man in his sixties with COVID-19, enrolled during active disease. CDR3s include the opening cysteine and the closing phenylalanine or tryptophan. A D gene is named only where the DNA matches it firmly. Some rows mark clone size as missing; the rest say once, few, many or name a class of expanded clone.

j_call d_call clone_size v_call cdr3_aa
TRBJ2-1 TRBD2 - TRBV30 CAWSGGGRRYGKDNEQFF
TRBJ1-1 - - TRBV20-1 CSAARDKAFF
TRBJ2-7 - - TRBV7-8 CASSLVASYEQYF
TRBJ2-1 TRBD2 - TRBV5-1 CASSFALAGFNEQFF
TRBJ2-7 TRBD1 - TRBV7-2 CASSFGQVGDEQYF
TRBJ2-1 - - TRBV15 CATSRGPVTLQNEQFF
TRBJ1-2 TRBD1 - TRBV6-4 CASRPDRGSNYGYTF
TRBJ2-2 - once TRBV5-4 CASSLTRFRTGELFF
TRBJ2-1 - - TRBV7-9 CASSLGGGSYNEQFF
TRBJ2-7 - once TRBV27 CASGTLGSEQYF
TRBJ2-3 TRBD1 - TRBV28 CASSPPGTVRDTQYF
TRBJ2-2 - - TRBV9 CASSGRTEGPGELFF
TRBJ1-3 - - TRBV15 CATGEGGMGSGNTIYF
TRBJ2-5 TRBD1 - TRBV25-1 CASSADRLNQETQYF
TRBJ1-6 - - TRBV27 CASTGMGASPLHF
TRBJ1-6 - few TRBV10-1 CASSHGQIYYNSPLHF